The 5 T cell receptor beta chains reported below all come from one sample, sequenced in a study of blood T cell repertoires in COVID-19 (TCRdb year 2020). The library was made by the immunoSEQ multiplex PCR assay. TCRdb carries this immuneACCESS record with in-frame sequences only. Its versions omit some clonotypes, under half of them owing to an unresolved V gene in the studies checked, with the rest unexplained. The sample yields about 250,000 clones; 70% to 90% were counted once. The ten top clones hold over 5.5% of the sample. The sample taken for sequencing was peripheral blood. The origin of the receptors is a woman aged 60-70 years with active or convalescent COVID-19.

V gene TRBV27 combines with J gene TRBJ1-2, with D perhaps TRBD1 (5 bases). The V and J ends lost 2 bases and 2 bases respectively, with 18 bases between them. The V gene's germline CDR1 is MNHEY and CDR2 SMNVEV (reference sequence). The CDR3 sequence is 17 residues long. The CDR3, as DNA: TGTGCCAGCAGTTTAAGGGGCATGGGCCAGACAAACTATGGCTACACCTTC. Its translation: CASSLRGMGQTNYGYTF.

The rearrangement uses TRBV27 and TRBJ2-7, with 7 bases aligning to TRBD1. The CDR3 contains 14 residues. Germline trimming cut 3 bases from V and 5 bases from J; bases unmatched to any gene: 7. Germline V gives CDR1 MNHEY, CDR2 SMNVEV (reference sequence). This CDR3 is CASSFRGRIHEQYF. The DNA for the CDR3 is TGTGCCAGCAGTTTTAGGGGGCGGATCCACGAGCAGTACTTC.

The rearrangement uses TRBV7-3 and TRBJ2-3, with TRBD2 as a possible D gene (6 bases). Germline V gives CDR1 SGHTA, CDR2 FQGTGA. The CDR3 sequence is 14 residues long. V gave up 5 bases and J gave up 2 bases, with 11 bases separating them. DNA of the CDR3: TGTGCCAGCAGCGAGCGGGCATTCACAGATACGCAGTATTTT. Translating gives CASSERAFTDTQYF.

The chain carries TRBV28 and TRBJ1-1; possible D gene TRBD1, 6 bases. CDR1 and CDR2 from the germline V gene are MDHEN and SYDVKM. The CDR3 sequence is 16 residues long. V was shortened by 4 bases and J by 0 bases, with 15 bases between the two germline ends. Here the CDR3 reads CASSSQKAGVNTEAFF. In nucleotides, the CDR3 is TGTGCCAGCAGTTCACAGAAGGCAGGGGTGAACACTGAAGCTTTCTTT.

Here the CDR3 DNA reads TGTGCCAGCTCACCCAGGGGGCGCGGGACTGAAGCTTTCTTT. Its protein product is CASSPRGRGTEAFF. The rearrangement links TRBV18 to TRBJ1-1; 8 bases fit TRBD1. V shed 3 bases, J shed 5 bases, and the junction held 5 bases outside the gene matches. Germline-derived CDR1 and CDR2 are KGHSH and LQKENI. The length of the CDR3 is 14 residues.